Listed here is a single T cell receptor (beta chain). What it recognizes is unknown. These data are taken from a study of memory CD4+ T cells and cytomegalovirus serostatus. As for the study in general: Of the healthy Belgian adults, 9 were CMV seropositive and 20 to 30 seronegative.

V was pared by 4 bases and J by 9 bases, with 17 bases of the junction left unmatched. This CDR3 is 18 amino acids long. Germline CDR1 SGHRS, CDR2 YFSETQ. The sort gate was single viable CD3+CD4+CD8-CD45RO+ cells for memory CD4+ T cells. Broader study findings: CMV serostatus prediction reached median AUC approximately 0.96, or 0.89 with US-trained model. Each of 65 to 75 CMV-associated TCRbeta sequences occurred in one to five individuals.

Some clones are missing from TCRdb's copy, which holds only in-frame ones; the method was immunoSEQ multiplex PCR. The sample contains about 53,000 clones, 81% of which appear only once. The TCR was taken from an adult in good health and CMV-seronegative. Sample: memory CD4+ T cells from blood. This chain joins TRBV5-1 and TRBJ2-1; 12 nucleotides agree with TRBD2. CDR3: CASSRDSATSGRSGEQFF. Here the CDR3 DNA reads TGCGCCAGCAGCCGAGACAGCGCGACTAGCGGGAGATCGGGTGAGCAGTTCTTC.